The entry below gives a single T cell receptor (beta chain) sequence along with its context. Antigen: not known. The record originates from a study of identifying expanded T cells in peripheral blood. Regarding the study as a whole: Variance in clone template counts between roughly two-week samples significantly increased with total template count across all healthy donors.

Collection occurred without any documented infections or immune events in donors. Data came from immunoSEQ multiplex PCR; TCRdb stores just in-frame clones and leaves some out. The repertoire includes 90,000 to 110,000 clones, roughly nine tenths of them detected once, and 7% to 9% sits in the top ten. J lost 4 bases, V lost 5 bases, and 3 bases had no gene match. Germline CDR1 is SNHLY and CDR2 is FYNNEI. The CDR3 covers 13 residues. The gene calls are TRBV2 and TRBJ2-5; 8 nucleotides agree with TRBD1. Input material: blood. The TCR originated in a person between 18 and 70 years old in good health. CDR3 in amino acids: CASSRQGRETQYF. CDR3 coding DNA: TGTGCCAGCAGTCGACAGGGGAGAGAGACCCAGTACTTC.